Listed here are 15 T cell receptor beta chains from one sample, sequenced in a study of blood T cell repertoires in COVID-19. Method: immunoSEQ multiplex PCR; TCRdb's copy keeps in-frame clones and lacks some. The repertoire holds over 100,000 clones, over 65% seen once, with 3.5% to 5.5% in the top ten. The sequencing input was peripheral blood. These receptors originate from a woman in her sixties or seventies with acute or convalescent COVID-19.

The V call is TRBV5-4, the J call TRBJ2-5, with TRBD2 matching 11 bases. V dropped 4 bases and J dropped 4; count of bases not matched to a gene: 9. The V gene's germline CDR1 is SGHNT and CDR2 YYREEE (reference sequence). This CDR3 has 16 residues. In nucleotides, the CDR3 is TGTGCCAGCAGCCCGACTAGCGGGGCAGGTGGAGAGACCCAGTACTTC. It is translated as CASSPTSGAGGETQYF.

V and J are TRBV20-1 and TRBJ1-1; 9 nucleotides line up with TRBD1. The germline CDR1 and CDR2 sequences are DFQATT and SNEGSKA (reference sequence). V lost 3 bases, J lost 11 bases, and 13 bases stayed unmatched. The CDR3 is 14 residues long. The CDR3: CSASKGTGSIPAFF. In nucleotides, the CDR3 is TGCAGTGCTAGTAAAGGGACAGGGTCGATCCCGGCTTTCTTT.

This clone was seen only a few times. The V call is TRBV30, the J call TRBJ1-2; D is unresolved. Germline CDR1 reads GTSNPN; CDR2 reads SVGIG (reference sequence). CDR3 length: 15 residues. V was pared by 3 bases and J by 3 bases, with 17 bases between. In nucleotides, the CDR3 is TGTGCCTGGAGGTTCTGGAGGGCCGATCACTATGGCTACACCTTC. Translating gives CAWRFWRADHYGYTF.

The rearrangement joins TRBV13 to TRBJ2-2; weak D call: TRBD1 (6 bases). CDR1 and CDR2 (germline): PRHDT, FYEKMQ (reference sequence). V was cut by 0 bases and J by 0 bases, with 8 bases left in between. CDR3 size: 16 residues. The CDR3 DNA follows: TGTGCCAGCAGCTTAGGGACAGGCCCGAACACCGGGGAGCTGTTTTTT. Amino acids: CASSLGTGPNTGELFF. Variable domain in full (rest from reference TRBV13 and TRBJ2-2): AAGVIQSPRHLIKEKRETATLKCYPIPRHDTVYWYQQGPGQDPQFLISFYEKMQSDKGSIPDRFSAQQFSDYHSELNMSSLELGDSALYFCASSLGTGPNTGELFFGEGSRLTVL.

The chain carries TRBV27 and TRBJ2-3, with 9 bases aligning to TRBD1. CDR1 and CDR2 from the germline V gene are MNHEY and SMNVEV (reference sequence). The CDR3 spans 14 residues. The J segment lost 6 bases and the V segment lost 6 bases, leaving 7 bases of the junction unmatched. The CDR3 region is CASSRGQGRDTQYF. The DNA of the CDR3 is TGTGCCAGCAGCCGGGGACAGGGTCGGGATACGCAGTATTTT.

The rearrangement joins TRBV5-6 to TRBJ1-5, with a possible D match to TRBD1 (6 bases). Germline V gene lookup returns CDR1 SGHDT and CDR2 YYEEEE. Trimming removed 2 bases from V and 5 bases from J, with 11 bases in between. This CDR3 region has 14 residues. CDR3 sequence (DNA): TGTGCCAGCAGCTTTCTCAGGGGAGATCAGCCCCAGCATTTT. It yields the protein CASSFLRGDQPQHF. The complete variable domain, with remaining parts taken from reference TRBV5-6 and TRBJ1-5, reads DAGVTQSPTHLIKTRGQQVTLRCSPKSGHDTVSWYQQALGQGPQFIFQYYEEEERQRGNFPDRFSGHQFPNYSSELNVNALLLGDSALYLCASSFLRGDQPQHFGDGTRLSIL.

This clone was found a few times. The chain is built from TRBV3-1 (or the pseudogene TRBV3-2) and TRBJ2-1; 8 positions agree with TRBD1. The trim removed 2 bases at V and 5 bases at J, leaving 2 bases unmatched. This CDR3 contains 14 residues. Germline assignment: CDR1 LGHDT and CDR2 YNNKEL (reference sequence). Here the CDR3 DNA reads TGTGCCAGCAGCCAAAGGGACAGGAACAATGAGCAGTTCTTC. It codes for CASSQRDRNNEQFF.

The chain recombines TRBV6-2 or TRBV6-3 with TRBJ1-2; 7 bases match TRBD1. Germline loops: CDR1 MNHEY, CDR2 SVGEGT. The CDR3 sequence is 13 residues long. The trim removed 5 bases at V and 2 bases at J, leaving 2 bases unmatched. CDR3 residues: CASSPTGNYGYTF. The CDR3 nucleotides are TGTGCCAGCAGTCCGACAGGGAACTATGGCTACACCTTC.

The CDR3 region has the DNA TGTGCCAGCAGCCAGCTCAGCGAGCAGTACGTC. This sequence encodes CASSQLSEQYV. J is TRBJ2-7 and V is TRBV3-1 (or the pseudogene TRBV3-2); D unresolved. The CDR3 contains 11 residues. V lost 3 bases, J lost 6 bases, and 6 bases lay in between. CDR1 and CDR2 from the germline V gene are LGHDT and YNNKEL (reference sequence).

The gene calls are TRBV7-3 and TRBJ1-1; D is perhaps TRBD1 (5 bases). The CDR3 covers 17 residues. Deletions cut 2 bases from V and 2 bases from J, with 18 bases between. Germline CDR1 SGHTA, CDR2 FQGTGA. The CDR3 spells CASSLDAGRVGNTEAFF. Written as DNA, the CDR3 is TGTGCCAGCAGCTTAGACGCAGGGCGCGTAGGAAACACTGAAGCTTTCTTT.

This clone has just a few counts. The rearrangement links TRBV10-3 to TRBJ2-7; 9 bases map to TRBD1. The CDR3 has 15 residues. The ends lost 5 bases at V and 1 base at J; junction bases unmatched: 6. Per germline, CDR1 ENHRY and CDR2 SYGVKD. In DNA, the CDR3 is TGTGCCATCAGTCTAGGACAGGGGTCATCCTACGAGCAGTACTTC. It codes for CAISLGQGSSYEQYF.

The rearrangement links TRBV4-2 to TRBJ2-3; 14 bases match TRBD2. V was pared by 4 bases and J by 6 bases, with 6 bases of the junction left unmatched. The CDR3 is 16 residues long. Looked up from germline, CDR1 is LGHNA and CDR2 is YNFKEQ. CDR3 sequence reads: CASSRLAGGSMDTQYF. In nucleotides, the CDR3 is TGTGCCAGCAGCCGACTAGCGGGGGGGTCCATGGATACGCAGTATTTT.

J is TRBJ2-1 and V is TRBV6-2 or TRBV6-3; 10 nucleotides align to TRBD2. With 0 bases clipped from V and 0 bases from J, the junction kept 5 bases outside the gene matches. The CDR3 spans 18 residues. CDR1 is MNHEY, CDR2 SVGEGT, per germline. This chain's CDR3 is CASSYSFLAGDSYNEQFF. The CDR3 nucleotides read TGTGCCAGCAGTTACTCGTTCCTAGCGGGGGACTCCTACAATGAGCAGTTCTTC.

This clone was recorded only once. This sequence joins TRBV10-3 and TRBJ2-2, with TRBD1 matching 7 bases. This CDR3 has 15 amino acids. The germline CDR1 and CDR2 sequences are ENHRY and SYGVKD. J was trimmed by 0 bases and V by 10 bases; bases with no gene match: 8. The CDR3 coding sequence is TGTGCCACCGGTCGAGGGGGCGCGAACACCGGGGAGCTGTTTTTT. This gives the protein CATGRGGANTGELFF.

This clone has only a few counts. J is TRBJ2-7 and V is TRBV3-1 (or the pseudogene TRBV3-2), with D maybe TRBD1 (6 bases). The CDR3 has 14 amino acids. The V end lost 1 base, the J end lost 3 bases, and 10 bases lay between the germline ends. CDR1 and CDR2 (germline): LGHDT, YNNKEL (reference sequence). CDR3: CASSQAGARYEQYF. Written as DNA, the CDR3 is TGTGCCAGCAGCCAAGCAGGGGCCCGCTACGAGCAGTACTTC.